A selection of T cell receptor beta chains follows, all from one sample in a study of T-cell memory formation after mild COVID-19. Each CDR3 protein is one row after TCRdb ran MiXCR on the 5' RACE reads. The top ten clones hold 20% to 25% of a sample with about 240,000 distinct CDR3 sequences, roughly 10% of them seen once. Sequenced input: PBMCs or a T cell subset sorted from them (not recorded which). The receptor source for this set is a man younger than 35 who had mild COVID-19 (a few samples of this study predate the infection). Cell type and time point are not known. CDR3s include the opening cysteine and the closing phenylalanine or tryptophan. Fields, in order: J gene, clone size, D gene, V gene, CDR3 DNA, CDR3 protein. D genes are given only for firm matches. Clone size is stated in some rows and not others, as once, few, many or a class when expanded.

J: TRBJ1-1
size: few
D: NA
V: TRBV7-6
DNA: TGTGCCAGCAGCCCCACAAGAAAAAGCGAAGCTTTCTTT
CDR3: CASSPTRKSEAFF

J: TRBJ1-4
size: few
D: NA
V: TRBV28
DNA: TGTGCCAGCAGAATCTCCCAGGGGAGGAATGAAAAACTGTTTTTT
CDR3: CASRISQGRNEKLFF

J: TRBJ1-6
size: NA
D: TRBD1
V: TRBV5-4
DNA: TGTGCCAGCAGTCAGGGTGGCCGGGACAGGGGAGGTTCACCCCTCCACTTT
CDR3: CASSQGGRDRGGSPLHF

J: TRBJ2-5
size: NA
D: TRBD1
V: TRBV6-5
DNA: TGTGCCAGCAGTTACTCGATAGGAGCAGGGGGAGAGACCCAGTACTTC
CDR3: CASSYSIGAGGETQYF

J: TRBJ2-1
size: NA
D: NA
V: TRBV4-3
DNA: TGCGCCAGCAGCCAAGATCCCCATAATACCTGGGACAATGAGCAGTTCTTC
CDR3: CASSQDPHNTWDNEQFF

J: TRBJ2-3
size: few
D: NA
V: TRBV15
DNA: TGTGCCACCAGGGCCGTACTAGCCGGGAACACAGATACGCAGTATTTT
CDR3: CATRAVLAGNTDTQYF

J: TRBJ2-5
size: few
D: NA
V: TRBV5-1
DNA: TGCGCCAGCAGCTGGGACGGAGGAAGGGAGACCCAGTACTTC
CDR3: CASSWDGGRETQYF

J: TRBJ2-3
size: NA
D: NA
V: TRBV7-9
DNA: TGTGCCAGCAGCACCCCGGCCAGCAAGTTCTTTCGCGGTACGCAGTATTTT
CDR3: CASSTPASKFFRGTQYF

J: TRBJ2-7
size: few
D: TRBD1
V: TRBV7-9
DNA: TGTGCCAGCAGCTTAGCGGGACAGGGGTACTACGAGCAGTACTTC
CDR3: CASSLAGQGYYEQYF

J: TRBJ2-5
size: many
D: NA
V: TRBV7-6
DNA: TGTGCAAGCTCATGGGGGACGGGTCGAGAGACCCAGTACTTC
CDR3: CASSWGTGRETQYF

J: TRBJ1-2
size: many
D: NA
V: TRBV7-2
DNA: TGTGCCAGCAGCTTAATTGGAACAGCTCACTATGGCTACACCTTC
CDR3: CASSLIGTAHYGYTF

J: TRBJ1-2
size: NA
D: TRBD1
V: TRBV6-5
DNA: TGTGCCAGCAGCGTCGACAGGGGAAGGGATGGCTACACCTTC
CDR3: CASSVDRGRDGYTF

J: TRBJ1-1
size: few
D: NA
V: TRBV10-3
DNA: TGTGCCATCAGCGACACTCGCGACACTGAAGCTTTCTTT
CDR3: CAISDTRDTEAFF

J: TRBJ2-2
size: many
D: TRBD1
V: TRBV24-1
DNA: TGTGCCACCCAAGGCGTCGGGCCAGGGGGGAACACCGGGGAGCTGTTTTTT
CDR3: CATQGVGPGGNTGELFF

J: TRBJ1-2
size: few
D: NA
V: TRBV29-1
DNA: TGCAGCGTTGTCCCCCCGGGGCCGGGCTACACCTTC
CDR3: CSVVPPGPGYTF

J: TRBJ1-1
size: NA
D: NA
V: TRBV7-2
DNA: TGTGCCAGCAGCTTAGCGGGGGGCGCGGGCACTGAAGCTTTCTTT
CDR3: CASSLAGGAGTEAFF

J: TRBJ2-2
size: few
D: TRBD2
V: TRBV20-1
DNA: TGCAGTGCTAGTTCCAGCGGGGGGTCCTCCGGGGAGCTGTTTTTT
CDR3: CSASSSGGSSGELFF

J: TRBJ2-4
size: few
D: NA
V: TRBV12-5
DNA: TGTGCTAGTGGTTCCTCGGCGTATAAGATTCAGTACTTC
CDR3: CASGSSAYKIQYF

J: TRBJ2-3
size: NA
D: TRBD2
V: TRBV7-2
DNA: TGTGCCAGCAGCTTAGGGACAGCGGGGGAGGGGCATTTT
CDR3: CASSLGTAGEGHF

J: TRBJ2-7
size: NA
D: NA
V: TRBV4-1
DNA: TGCGCCAGCAGCCAAAGTATGGGGGGAAGCTCCTACGAGCAGTACTTC
CDR3: CASSQSMGGSSYEQYF

J: TRBJ1-2
size: few
D: NA
V: TRBV12-3/TRBV12-4
DNA: TGTGCCAGCAGTCCAGGGGAGGCTGCTGGCTACACCTTC
CDR3: CASSPGEAAGYTF

J: TRBJ2-7
size: NA
D: TRBD2
V: TRBV4-3
DNA: TGCGCCAGCAGCCATGTGGCGGGAGCGGCATCCTACGAGCAGTACTTC
CDR3: CASSHVAGAASYEQYF

J: TRBJ2-4
size: NA
D: TRBD2
V: TRBV9
DNA: TGTGCCAGCAGCGTATCCAGGGAGGGGAACATTCAGTACTTC
CDR3: CASSVSREGNIQYF

J: TRBJ2-3
size: many
D: NA
V: TRBV7-9
DNA: TGTGCCAGCAGCTTGCTCACAGATACGCAGTATTTT
CDR3: CASSLLTDTQYF

J: TRBJ1-2
size: NA
D: NA
V: TRBV6-5
DNA: TGTGCCAGCAGTTACGCGTCGTGGGGGATAGGTGGCTACACCTTC
CDR3: CASSYASWGIGGYTF

J: TRBJ2-2
size: NA
D: NA
V: TRBV7-3
DNA: TGTGCCAGCAGCTCAACTAGTTACACCGGGGAGCTGTTTTTT
CDR3: CASSSTSYTGELFF

J: TRBJ1-6
size: few
D: NA
V: TRBV3-1
DNA: TGTGCCAGCAGCCAAGAGAACGGGCCCGGATCACCCCTCCACTTT
CDR3: CASSQENGPGSPLHF

J: TRBJ2-1
size: many
D: TRBD2
V: TRBV5-1
DNA: TGCGCCAGCAGCTTTACTAGCGGGGGGTACAATGAGCAGTTCTTC
CDR3: CASSFTSGGYNEQFF

J: TRBJ2-3
size: few
D: NA
V: TRBV5-6
DNA: TGTGCCAGCAGTACAGCCGGCACAGATACGCAGTATTTT
CDR3: CASSTAGTDTQYF

J: TRBJ1-5
size: NA
D: NA
V: TRBV19
DNA: TGTGCCAGTAGTGAAGGGGGTCGGAGCAATCAGCCCCAGCATTTT
CDR3: CASSEGGRSNQPQHF

J: TRBJ2-5
size: once
D: NA
V: TRBV15
DNA: TGTGCCACCAGCAGCCGGGGCCTGGGGCGAGAGACCCAGTACTTC
CDR3: CATSSRGLGRETQYF

J: TRBJ1-1
size: NA
D: NA
V: TRBV12-3/TRBV12-4
DNA: TGTGCCAGCACTTTGAGGTCAGGGCACACTGAAGCTTTCTTT
CDR3: CASTLRSGHTEAFF

J: TRBJ2-4
size: NA
D: TRBD2
V: TRBV20-1
DNA: TGCAGTGCTGCCGGGACTAGGCCCCTTCAGTACTTC
CDR3: CSAAGTRPLQYF

J: TRBJ2-4
size: NA
D: NA
V: TRBV7-9
DNA: TGTGCCAGCAGCTTAGCGGGGGCCTACGGCATTCAGTACTTC
CDR3: CASSLAGAYGIQYF

J: TRBJ1-5
size: few
D: NA
V: TRBV6-6
DNA: TGTGCCAGCAGTTACCGGCACAATCAGCCCCAGCATTTT
CDR3: CASSYRHNQPQHF

J: TRBJ1-1
size: NA
D: NA
V: TRBV6-5
DNA: TGTGCCAGCAGTCTTAGCCCGGGCGGGGGAGGCACTGAAGCTTTCTTT
CDR3: CASSLSPGGGGTEAFF

J: TRBJ1-1
size: NA
D: NA
V: TRBV10-3
DNA: TGTGCCACCCGACACTGGGAAGAGAACACTGAAGCTTTCTTT
CDR3: CATRHWEENTEAFF